The 9 T cell receptor beta chains below were found in one sample sequenced in a study of T-cell reconstitution after alpha-beta-depleted transplantation in children. Unique molecular identifiers were built into the TCRbeta library. One entry per CDR3 protein results from TCRdb running MiXCR on the PCR reads. The data show about 210,000 distinct CDR3 sequences, 17% seen once. The sequences come from PBMCs, mostly from graft donor cells, collected 360 days after TCRalphabeta/CD19-depleted stem cell transplant. These receptors all stem from a male patient between 2 and 9 years old who had a stem cell transplant for acute lymphoblastic leukemia, so the T cells may come from the graft donor.

Many counts were recorded for this clonotype. DNA of the CDR3: TGTGCCAGCAGTTTAGAAGACAGGGCTTCGGGCAATGAGCAGTTCTTC. It codes for CASSLEDRASGNEQFF. The chain employs TRBV12-3 or TRBV12-4 and TRBJ2-1; TRBD1 agrees at 7 bases. The J segment lost 6 bases and the V segment lost 1 base, leaving 9 bases of the junction unmatched. This CDR3 is 16 amino acids long.

This clonotype was counted a few times. The chain joins TRBV5-4 to TRBJ2-2; 10 nucleotides agree with TRBD1. CDR1 and CDR2 (germline): SGHNT, YYREEE (reference sequence). The CDR3 is 16 residues long. V lost 4 bases, J lost 11 bases, and 14 bases stayed unmatched. The CDR3 loop is CASSDKTGGAVRELFF. The CDR3 DNA reads TGTGCCAGCAGCGATAAGACAGGGGGCGCAGTCCGAGAGCTGTTTTTT.

This clonotype has only a few counts. The V call is TRBV27, the J call TRBJ2-7, with 8 nucleotides matching TRBD2. From germline, CDR1 is MNHEY and CDR2 SMNVEV (reference sequence). V gave up 4 bases and J gave up 3 bases; unmatched junction bases: 2. This CDR3 region has 13 residues. The CDR3 spells CASSWSGGYEQYF. As DNA, the CDR3 is TGTGCCAGCAGTTGGAGCGGGGGCTACGAGCAGTACTTC.

The chain combines TRBV10-2 with TRBJ2-5, with no clear D. The germline V gene encodes CDR1 WSHSY and CDR2 SAAADI. This CDR3 contains 11 residues. Trimming shortened V by 7 bases and J by 4 bases, and 7 bases separated the two germline ends. The CDR3 region has the DNA TGCGCCAGCAAGTGGAGAGAGACCCAGTACTTC. Translation: CASKWRETQYF.

The sample holds one count of this clonotype. The V and J genes are TRBV3-1 and TRBJ2-2; no clear D. Germline CDR1 and CDR2: LGHDT and YNNKEL (reference sequence). The V end lost 0 bases, the J end lost 6 bases, and 11 bases lay between the germline ends. There are 15 residues in the CDR3. CDR3 protein: CASSQESIEAGELFF. The CDR3 DNA reads as TGTGCCAGCAGCCAAGAGAGTATCGAAGCCGGGGAGCTGTTTTTT.

The V and J genes are TRBV5-6 and TRBJ2-2, with 7 bases aligning to TRBD1. The V and J ends lost 4 bases and 7 bases, in that order; junction bases with no gene match: 10. CDR1 is SGHDT, CDR2 YYEEEE, per germline. This CDR3 spans 15 amino acids. The CDR3 protein is CASSLKDRAGGELFF. The CDR3 coding sequence is TGTGCCAGCAGCCTGAAAGACAGGGCGGGCGGGGAGCTGTTTTTT.

The table lists this clonotype with many counts. This chain's CDR3 is CASSLSTATNEKLFF. The CDR3 nucleotides read TGTGCCAGCAGCCTTTCGACAGCAACTAATGAAAAACTGTTTTTT. The chain has TRBV7-2 and TRBJ1-4, with D possibly TRBD1 on 5 matching bases. V was trimmed by 5 bases and J by 0 bases, leaving 10 bases between them. Germline CDR1 SGHTA, CDR2 FQGNSA. The CDR3 is 15 residues long.

The chain has TRBV5-5 and TRBJ2-3; TRBD1 might be the D (6 bases). CDR3 size: 12 residues. V shed 5 bases and J shed 4 bases, with 8 bases lying between them. The germline V gene encodes CDR1 SGHKS and CDR2 YYEKEE (reference sequence). In DNA, the CDR3 is TGTGCCAGCAGGACAGGAGCAGATACGCAGTATTTT. Amino acid sequence: CASRTGADTQYF.

The chain carries TRBV4-3 and TRBJ2-3, with 9 bases fitting TRBD2. Germline V lookup: CDR1 LGHNA, CDR2 YSLEER. V was pared by 0 bases and J by 2 bases, with 6 bases of the junction left unmatched. The CDR3 contains 17 residues. CDR3 amino acids: CASSQDDSGGYTDTQYF. The CDR3 bases are TGCGCCAGCAGCCAAGATGATAGCGGGGGCTACACAGATACGCAGTATTTT.